The TCR beta chain described here comes from a study of blood T cell repertoires in COVID-19. With 0 bases removed from V and 4 bases from J, the gap between germline ends came to 6 bases. CDR3 length: 13 amino acids. Germline V gene data show CDR1 as MNHEY and CDR2 as SVGAGI. Repertoires were generated with immunoSEQ multiplex PCR, while TCRdb's copy carries only in-frame clones and drops some. The repertoire consists of 250,000 to 300,000 clones, with about nine tenths occurring once and the leading ten covering 2.9%. The specimen sequenced was PBMCs or T cells enriched from blood (not recorded which). The gene calls are TRBV6-5 and TRBJ1-2; no clear D gene. The clonotype originates from a woman between 45 and 60 years old who had been exposed to COVID-19. The DNA for the CDR3 is TGTGCCAGCAGTTACTCCGTGTCCTATGGCTACACCTTC. It yields the protein CASSYSVSYGYTF.